The clone carrying this T cell receptor (beta chain) came up a few times. Its antigen is not identified. The data were obtained in a study of shared clonotypes between healthy human individuals. On the study more broadly: Researchers drew samples from a couple of women and a few men aged 18 to 49. Study results and caveats: It was the non-shared clonotypes that had lower generation probabilities than clonotypes shared by all four donors. It was observed that about 5% of naive CD4 clonotypes were shared across a handful of donors.

TCRdb keeps only in-frame clones here, not all; method: immunoSEQ multiplex PCR. The repertoire holds around 1 million clones, with 76% as singletons. The sample was memory CD4+ T cells sorted from blood. Subset noted: CD45RA-negative fraction. The sequence was obtained from a man between 18 and 35 years old in good health.

CDR3 nucleotides: TGTGCCAGCAGCCAAGCATCCACCCGCTACGAGCAGTACTTC. Protein sequence: CASSQASTRYEQYF. V usage is TRBV4-2 and J usage is TRBJ2-7; D gene ambiguous. V lost 1 base, J lost 3 bases, and 10 bases lay in between. The CDR3 runs 14 residues. Germline V lookup: CDR1 LGHNA, CDR2 YNFKEQ.